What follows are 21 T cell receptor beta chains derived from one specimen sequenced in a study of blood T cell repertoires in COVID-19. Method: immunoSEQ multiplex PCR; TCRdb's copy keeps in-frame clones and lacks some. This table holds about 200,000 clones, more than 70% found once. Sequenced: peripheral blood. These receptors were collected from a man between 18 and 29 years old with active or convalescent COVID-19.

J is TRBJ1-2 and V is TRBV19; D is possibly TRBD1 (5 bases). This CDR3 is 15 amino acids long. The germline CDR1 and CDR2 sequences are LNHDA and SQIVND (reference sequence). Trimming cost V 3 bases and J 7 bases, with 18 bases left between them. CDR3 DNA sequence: TGTGCCAGTAGTATTAATTTTTGGGCAGGGATTGGCTACACCTTC. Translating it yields CASSINFWAGIGYTF.

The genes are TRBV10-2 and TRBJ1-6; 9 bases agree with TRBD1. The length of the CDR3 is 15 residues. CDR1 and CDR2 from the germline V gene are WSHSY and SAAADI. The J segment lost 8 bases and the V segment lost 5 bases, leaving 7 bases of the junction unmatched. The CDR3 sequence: CASSLYRGRDSPLHF. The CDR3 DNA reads TGCGCCAGCAGTTTGTACAGGGGGCGTGATTCACCCCTCCACTTT.

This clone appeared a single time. CDR3 nucleotide sequence: TGTGCCACCAGTGATGACAGGGGGATTACGGATGAGCAGTTCTTC. Its protein is CATSDDRGITDEQFF. The chain links TRBV24-1 to TRBJ2-1, with 9 bases matching TRBD1. CDR3 size: 15 residues. The germline gives CDR1 KGHDR, CDR2 SFDVKD. V shed 3 bases, J shed 8 bases, and the junction held 7 bases outside the gene matches.

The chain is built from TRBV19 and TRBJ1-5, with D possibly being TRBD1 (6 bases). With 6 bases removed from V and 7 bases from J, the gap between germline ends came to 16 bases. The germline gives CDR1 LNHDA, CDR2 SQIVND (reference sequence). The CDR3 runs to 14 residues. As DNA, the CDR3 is TGTGCCAGTAGCGAACAGGGATCGCGCCAGCCCCAGCATTTT. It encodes CASSEQGSRQPQHF.

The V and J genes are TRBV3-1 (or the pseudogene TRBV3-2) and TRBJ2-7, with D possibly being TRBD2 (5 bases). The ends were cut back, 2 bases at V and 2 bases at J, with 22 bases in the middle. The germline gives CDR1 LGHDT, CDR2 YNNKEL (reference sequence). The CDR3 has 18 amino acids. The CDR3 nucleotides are TGTGCCAGCAGCCAACCGCCCCCTGCGGGCGGGTGTACCTACGAGCAGTACTTC. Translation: CASSQPPPAGGCTYEQYF.

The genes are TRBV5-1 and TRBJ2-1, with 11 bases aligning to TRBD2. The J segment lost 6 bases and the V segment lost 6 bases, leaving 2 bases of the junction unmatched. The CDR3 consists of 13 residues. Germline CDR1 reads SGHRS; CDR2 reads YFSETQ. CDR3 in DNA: TGCGCCAGCACACTAGCGGGGGCCAATGAGCAGTTCTTC. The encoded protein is CASTLAGANEQFF.

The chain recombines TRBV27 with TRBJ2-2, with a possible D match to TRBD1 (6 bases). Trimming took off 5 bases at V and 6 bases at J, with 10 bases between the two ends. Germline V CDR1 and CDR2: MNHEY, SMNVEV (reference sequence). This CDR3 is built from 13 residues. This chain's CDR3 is CASSIQGAGELFF. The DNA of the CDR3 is TGTGCCAGCAGTATACAGGGCGCCGGGGAGCTGTTTTTT.

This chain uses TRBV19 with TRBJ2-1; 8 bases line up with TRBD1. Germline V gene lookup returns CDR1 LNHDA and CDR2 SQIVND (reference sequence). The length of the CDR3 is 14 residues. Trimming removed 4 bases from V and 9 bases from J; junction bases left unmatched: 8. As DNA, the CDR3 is TGTGCCAGTAGTACTGACAGGGGTGGCTTTGAGCAGTTCTTC. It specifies CASSTDRGGFEQFF.

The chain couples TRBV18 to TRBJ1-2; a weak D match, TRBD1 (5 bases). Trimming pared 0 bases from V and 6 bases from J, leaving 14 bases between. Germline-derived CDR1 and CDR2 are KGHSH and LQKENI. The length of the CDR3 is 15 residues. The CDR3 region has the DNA TGTGCCAGCTCACCACCGTTTAAGGGGAACAATGGCTACACCTTC. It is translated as CASSPPFKGNNGYTF.

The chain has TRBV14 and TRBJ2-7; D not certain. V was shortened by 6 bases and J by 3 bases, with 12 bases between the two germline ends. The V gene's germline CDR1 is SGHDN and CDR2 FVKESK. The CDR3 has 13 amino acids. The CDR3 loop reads CASRSGGNYEQYF. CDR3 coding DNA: TGTGCCAGCAGGTCGGGTGGCAACTACGAGCAGTACTTC.

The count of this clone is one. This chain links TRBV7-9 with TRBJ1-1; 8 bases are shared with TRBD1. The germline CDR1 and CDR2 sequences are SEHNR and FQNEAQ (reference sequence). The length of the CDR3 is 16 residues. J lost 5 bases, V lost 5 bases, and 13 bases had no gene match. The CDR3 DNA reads TGTGCCAGCAGCCATATTAGGACAGGGAAGTCGACTGAAGCTTTCTTT. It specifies CASSHIRTGKSTEAFF. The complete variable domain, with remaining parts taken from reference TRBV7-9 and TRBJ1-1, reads DTGVSQNPRHKITKRGQNVTFRCDPISEHNRLYWYRQTLGQGPEFLTYFQNEAQLEKSRLLSDRFSAERPKGSFSTLEIQRTEQGDSAMYLCASSHIRTGKSTEAFFGQGTRLTVV.

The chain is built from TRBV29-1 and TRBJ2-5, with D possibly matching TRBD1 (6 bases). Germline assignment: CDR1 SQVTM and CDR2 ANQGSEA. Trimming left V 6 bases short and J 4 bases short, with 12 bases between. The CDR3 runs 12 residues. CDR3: CSVGQSRETQYF. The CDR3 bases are TGCAGCGTCGGACAGTCAAGAGAGACCCAGTACTTC.

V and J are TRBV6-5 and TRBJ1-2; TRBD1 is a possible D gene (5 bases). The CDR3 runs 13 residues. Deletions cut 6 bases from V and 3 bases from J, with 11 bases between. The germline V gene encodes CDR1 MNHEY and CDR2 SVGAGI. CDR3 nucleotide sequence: TGTGCCAGCAGATCCGACAGCTACTATGGCTACACCTTC. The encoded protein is CASRSDSYYGYTF.

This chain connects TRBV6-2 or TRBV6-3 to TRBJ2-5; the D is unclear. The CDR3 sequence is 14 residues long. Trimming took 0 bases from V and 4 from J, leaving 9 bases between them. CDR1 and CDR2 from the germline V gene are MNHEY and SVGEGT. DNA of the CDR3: TGTGCCAGCAGTTACTCGAGTTATCGAGAGACCCAGTACTTC. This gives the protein CASSYSSYRETQYF.

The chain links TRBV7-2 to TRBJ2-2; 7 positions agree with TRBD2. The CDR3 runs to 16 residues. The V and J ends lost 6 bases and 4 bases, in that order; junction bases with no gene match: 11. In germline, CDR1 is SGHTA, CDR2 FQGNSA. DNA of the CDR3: TGTGCCAGCAGTCAGAACGGCGGGAGTAGCACCGGGGAGCTGTTTTTT. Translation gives CASSQNGGSSTGELFF.

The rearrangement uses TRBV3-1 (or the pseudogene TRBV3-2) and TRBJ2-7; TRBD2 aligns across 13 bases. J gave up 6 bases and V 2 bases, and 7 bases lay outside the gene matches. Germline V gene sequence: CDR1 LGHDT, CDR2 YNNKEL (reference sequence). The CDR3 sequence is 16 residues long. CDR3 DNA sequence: TGTGCCAGCAGCCAACCCGGGACTAGCGGGATGAGCGAGCAGTACTTC. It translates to CASSQPGTSGMSEQYF.

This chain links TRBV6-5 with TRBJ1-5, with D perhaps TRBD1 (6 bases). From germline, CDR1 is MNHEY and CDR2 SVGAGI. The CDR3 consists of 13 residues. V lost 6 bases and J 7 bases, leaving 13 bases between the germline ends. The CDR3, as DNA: TGTGCCAGCAGCAGACAACAGGGCCAGCCCCAGCATTTT. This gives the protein CASSRQQGQPQHF.

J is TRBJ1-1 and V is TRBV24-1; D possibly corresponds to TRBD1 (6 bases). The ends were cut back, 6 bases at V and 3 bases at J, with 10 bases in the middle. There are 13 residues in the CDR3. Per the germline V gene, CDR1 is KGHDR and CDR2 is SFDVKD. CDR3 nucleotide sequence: TGTGCCACCAGTACCACAGGGTACACTGAAGCTTTCTTT. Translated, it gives CATSTTGYTEAFF.

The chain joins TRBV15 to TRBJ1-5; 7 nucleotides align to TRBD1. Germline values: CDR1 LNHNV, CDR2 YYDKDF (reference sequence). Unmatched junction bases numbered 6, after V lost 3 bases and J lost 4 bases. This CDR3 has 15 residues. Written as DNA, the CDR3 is TGTGCCACCAGCAGGGCGGGACAGACAAATCAGCCCCAGCATTTT. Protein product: CATSRAGQTNQPQHF. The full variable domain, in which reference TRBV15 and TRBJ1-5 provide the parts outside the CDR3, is DAMVIQNPRYQVTQFGKPVTLSCSQTLNHNVMYWYQQKSSQAPKLLFHYYDKDFNNEADTPDNFQSRRPNTSFCFLDIRSPGLGDTAMYLCATSRAGQTNQPQHFGDGTRLSIL.

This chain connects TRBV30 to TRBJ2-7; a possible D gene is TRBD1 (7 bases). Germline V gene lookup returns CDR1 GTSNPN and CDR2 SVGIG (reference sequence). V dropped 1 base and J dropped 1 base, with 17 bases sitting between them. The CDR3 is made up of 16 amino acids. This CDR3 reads CAWSDPRRGASYEQYF. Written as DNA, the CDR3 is TGTGCCTGGAGTGACCCCCGCAGGGGGGCTTCCTACGAGCAGTACTTC. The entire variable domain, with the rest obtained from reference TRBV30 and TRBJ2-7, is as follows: SQTIHQWPATLVQPVGSPLSLECTVEGTSNPNLYWYRQAAGRGLQLLFYSVGIGQISSEVPQNLSASRPQDRQFILSSKKLLLSDSGFYLCAWSDPRRGASYEQYFGPGTRLTVT.

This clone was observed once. This CDR3 reads CAISESGTLRPRGYTF. The CDR3, as DNA: TGTGCCATCAGTGAGTCAGGGACTCTCCGCCCTCGTGGCTACACCTTC. The chain carries TRBV10-3 and TRBJ1-2; tentative D call: TRBD1 (5 bases). Germline assignment: CDR1 ENHRY and CDR2 SYGVKD. V was trimmed by 0 bases and J by 7 bases, leaving 18 bases between them. The CDR3 has 16 residues.